These 16 T cell receptor beta chains share one sample of origin, sequenced in a study of CD8 T cells in ankylosing spondylitis. TCRdb re-called the 5' RACE reads through MiXCR, storing one row per CDR3 protein. Of around 130,000 distinct CDR3 sequences listed, about 6.5% are singletons. The sequenced sample was blood, either unsorted or a sorted T cell fraction (not recorded which). These TCRs come from a male donor with ankylosing spondylitis or in good health (not recorded which).

This clonotype was observed many times. The chain joins TRBV5-1 to TRBJ2-5; 8 nucleotides match TRBD1. Germline CDR1 SGHRS, CDR2 YFSETQ. There are 16 residues in the CDR3. V was clipped by 0 bases and J by 5 bases; unmatched bases: 9. The CDR3 loop reads CASSLVRGRMLETQYF. The CDR3 DNA reads as TGCGCCAGCAGCTTGGTCAGGGGGCGAATGTTGGAGACCCAGTACTTC.

This clonotype was detected ten times or more. This chain links TRBV20-1 with TRBJ2-1; 10 bases fit TRBD2. Germline CDR1 and CDR2: DFQATT and SNEGSKA (reference sequence). This CDR3 is built from 15 residues. J gave up 4 bases and V 0 bases, and 3 bases lay outside the gene matches. CDR3: CSARDSAGGYNEQFF. The DNA for the CDR3 is TGCAGTGCTAGAGATTCAGCGGGGGGGTACAATGAGCAGTTCTTC.

This clonotype showed up many times. The gene calls are TRBV12-3 or TRBV12-4 and TRBJ1-5; D is possibly TRBD1 (6 bases). The length of the CDR3 is 14 residues. The V end was cut by 1 base, the J end by 4 bases, with 8 bases between. In DNA, the CDR3 is TGTGCCAGCAGTTTAGGGACAGCGAATCAGCCCCAGCATTTT. It is translated as CASSLGTANQPQHF.

This clonotype was observed at least ten times. The genes are TRBV29-1 and TRBJ1-1; D is uncertain. Germline V gene data show CDR1 as SQVTM and CDR2 as ANQGSEA. The CDR3 is made up of 14 amino acids. V was trimmed by 4 bases and J by 1 base, leaving 13 bases between them. The CDR3 here is CSVASETRNTEAFF. In DNA, the CDR3 is TGCAGCGTTGCAAGCGAGACGCGGAACACTGAAGCTTTCTTT. Using reference TRBV29-1 and TRBJ1-1 for the parts outside the CDR3, the full variable domain is SAVISQKPSRDICQRGTSLTIQCQVDSQVTMMFWYRQQPGQSLTLIATANQGSEATYESGFVIDKFPISRPNLTFSTLTVSNMSPEDSSIYLCSVASETRNTEAFFGQGTRLTVV.

The sample holds many counts of this clonotype. The chain links TRBV5-1 to TRBJ2-5; 9 bases match TRBD2. The CDR3 loop spans 14 amino acids. CDR1 SGHRS and CDR2 YFSETQ come from the germline V gene. Losses at the gene ends were 6 bases for V and 0 bases for J; bases not matched to a gene: 3. The CDR3 DNA follows: TGCGCCAGCACAACTAGCGGGCACCAAGAGACCCAGTACTTC. This translates into CASTTSGHQETQYF.

There are many counts of this clonotype. The chain uses TRBV4-1 and TRBJ2-7; D is ambiguous. Germline V lookup: CDR1 MGHRA, CDR2 YSYEKL. The CDR3 contains 13 residues. V shed 0 bases and J shed 4 bases, with 7 bases lying between them. In DNA form, the CDR3 reads TGCGCCAGCAGCCAAGATGTTGATTACGAGCAGTACTTC. Its protein product is CASSQDVDYEQYF.

There are many counts of this clonotype. The chain is built from TRBV10-3 and TRBJ2-5; TRBD2 agrees at 8 bases. The V segment lost 6 bases and the J segment 3 bases; nucleotides outside the gene matches: 6. The length of the CDR3 is 14 residues. Germline lookup yields CDR1 ENHRY and CDR2 SYGVKD. CDR3 protein: CAIRPGLGEETQYF. The CDR3, as DNA: TGTGCCATCAGACCGGGACTAGGGGAAGAGACCCAGTACTTC.

The sample holds many counts of this clonotype. V usage is TRBV28 and J usage is TRBJ1-1, with D possibly TRBD1 on 5 matching bases. The CDR3 contains 14 residues. The V end was cut by 2 bases, the J end by 6 bases, with 13 bases between. Germline V lookup: CDR1 MDHEN, CDR2 SYDVKM. The CDR3 DNA sequence: TGTGCCAGCAGTTTAGTCGTAGGGACCCCTGAAGCTTTCTTT. It translates to CASSLVVGTPEAFF.

This clonotype showed up many times. The V and J genes are TRBV20-1 and TRBJ2-7, with 8 bases identical to TRBD2. Germline loops: CDR1 DFQATT, CDR2 SNEGSKA (reference sequence). The CDR3 extends over 17 amino acids. V lost 0 bases, J lost 4 bases, and 14 bases stayed unmatched. Written as DNA, the CDR3 is TGCAGTGCTAGAGATCCCACGGGAGGGCAGGTGGTGTACGAGCAGTACTTC. Translation gives CSARDPTGGQVVYEQYF.

This clonotype appeared many times. The genes are TRBV5-1 and TRBJ2-3; D unclear. V gave up 5 bases and J gave up 2 bases, with 9 bases separating them. CDR1 and CDR2 from the germline V gene are SGHRS and YFSETQ. The CDR3 sequence is 13 residues long. The chain's CDR3 is CASRKESTDTQYF. CDR3 bases: TGCGCCAGCAGGAAGGAATCCACAGATACGCAGTATTTT.

This clonotype occurred many times. The chain carries TRBV20-1 and TRBJ2-1, with TRBD2 matching over 8 bases. Trimming cost V 0 bases and J 3 bases; bases outside gene matches: 7. Germline CDR1 reads DFQATT; CDR2 reads SNEGSKA (reference sequence). The CDR3 has 16 amino acids. The CDR3 DNA is TGCAGTGCTAGAGATTTAGAAGCGGGGGACTACAATGAGCAGTTCTTC. Its translation is CSARDLEAGDYNEQFF.

There are many counts of this clonotype. This CDR3 reads CASSFIQGGTEAFF. CDR3 DNA sequence: TGCGCCAGCAGCTTTATACAGGGAGGGACTGAAGCTTTCTTT. The V call is TRBV5-1, the J call TRBJ1-1, with D tentatively TRBD1 (6 bases). The CDR3 is 14 amino acids. Germline CDR1 and CDR2: SGHRS and YFSETQ. The V end lost 2 bases, the J end lost 5 bases, and 13 bases lay between the germline ends.

The CDR3: CASSRDGTSATEQFF. CDR3 bases: TGTGCCAGCAGCCGCGACGGGACTAGCGCAACTGAGCAGTTCTTC. The rearrangement uses TRBV7-2 and TRBJ2-1; 10 nucleotides agree with TRBD2. The CDR3 loop spans 15 amino acids. CDR1 and CDR2 from the germline V gene are SGHTA and FQGNSA. J lost 9 bases, V lost 5 bases, and 10 bases had no gene match. The full variable domain, its missing parts supplied by reference TRBV7-2 and TRBJ2-1, is GAGVSQSPSNKVTEKGKDVELRCDPISGHTALYWYRQSLGQGLEFLIYFQGNSAPDKSGLPSDRFSAERTGGSVSTLTIQRTQQEDSAVYLCASSRDGTSATEQFFGPGTRLTVL.

This clonotype was seen ten or more times. The J gene is TRBJ2-7, the V gene TRBV4-1; D gene unclear. V gave up 1 base and J gave up 3 bases, with 7 bases separating them. CDR3 size: 13 residues. The germline V gene has CDR1 MGHRA and CDR2 YSYEKL. As DNA, the CDR3 is TGCGCCAGCAGCCAAGGCAGAGACTACGAGCAGTACTTC. Its translation is CASSQGRDYEQYF.

There are many counts of this clonotype. The chain joins TRBV24-1 to TRBJ2-3; 14 positions match TRBD2. The CDR3 runs 16 residues. The trim removed 4 bases at V and 7 bases at J, leaving 6 bases unmatched. Germline CDR1 is KGHDR and CDR2 is SFDVKD. CDR3 in DNA: TGTGCCACCAGTGAGACAGGACTAGCGGGAGGATATACGCAGTATTTT. Amino acids: CATSETGLAGGYTQYF.

This clonotype has ten or more counts. The chain uses TRBV5-1 and TRBJ2-4; TRBD1 aligns across 7 bases. V shed 7 bases, J shed 8 bases, and the junction held 12 bases outside the gene matches. The CDR3 runs to 14 residues. Germline assignment: CDR1 SGHRS and CDR2 YFSETQ. The CDR3 sequence is CASGYRSQGDIQYF. CDR3 DNA sequence: TGCGCCAGCGGATACAGGAGTCAGGGGGACATTCAGTACTTC.